The clone carrying this T cell receptor beta chain has ten or more counts. The CDR3 spans 14 residues. V shed 3 bases and J 7 bases; nucleotides not matched to a gene: 3. Germline lookup yields CDR1 SGHTA and CDR2 FQGNSA. The source of the sample is a study of prognosis after radiotherapy for stage I lung cancer. Study-level information: The approximately 13 male and 6 female patients were aged roughly 50 to 90, median about 74 years.

Two rounds of multiplex PCR amplified TCR beta CDR3 from genomic DNA. It was primers specific to each TRBV and TRBJ gene that first-round PCR used. Using its own MiXCR run on the multiplex PCR reads, TCRdb lists one record per CDR3 protein. The sample consists of under 20,000 distinct CDR3 sequences, around 55% of them appearing once. The sequence came from a donor of 50 years or more with non-small cell lung cancer. The rearrangement uses TRBV7-2 and TRBJ1-6; 7 bases fit TRBD1. The input for sequencing was PBMCs, taken before or after stereotactic body radiation therapy (not recorded which). The CDR3 is CASSFRDRNSPLHF. For the CDR3, the DNA is TGTGCCAGCAGCTTTCGGGACAGAAATTCACCCCTCCACTTT.